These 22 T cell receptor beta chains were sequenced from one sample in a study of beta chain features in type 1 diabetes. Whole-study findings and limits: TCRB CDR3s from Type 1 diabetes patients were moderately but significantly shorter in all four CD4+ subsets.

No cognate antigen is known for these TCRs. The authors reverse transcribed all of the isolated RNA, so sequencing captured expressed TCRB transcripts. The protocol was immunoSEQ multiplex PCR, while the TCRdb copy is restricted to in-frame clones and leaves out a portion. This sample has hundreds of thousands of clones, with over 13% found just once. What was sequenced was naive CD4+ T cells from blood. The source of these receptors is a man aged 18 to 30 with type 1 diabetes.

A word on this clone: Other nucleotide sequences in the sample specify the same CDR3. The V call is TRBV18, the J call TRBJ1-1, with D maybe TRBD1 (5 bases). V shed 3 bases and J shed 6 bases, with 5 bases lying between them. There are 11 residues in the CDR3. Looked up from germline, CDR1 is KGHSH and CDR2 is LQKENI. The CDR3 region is CASSPGPEAFF. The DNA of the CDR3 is TGTGCCAGCTCACCGGGACCTGAAGCTTTCTTT.

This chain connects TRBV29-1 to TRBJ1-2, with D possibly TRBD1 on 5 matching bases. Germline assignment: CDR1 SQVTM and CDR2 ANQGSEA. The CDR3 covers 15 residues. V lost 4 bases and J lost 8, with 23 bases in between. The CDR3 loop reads CSVAPSGPPGWGYTF. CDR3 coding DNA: TGCAGCGTTGCCCCCTCGGGACCCCCCGGGTGGGGCTACACCTTC.

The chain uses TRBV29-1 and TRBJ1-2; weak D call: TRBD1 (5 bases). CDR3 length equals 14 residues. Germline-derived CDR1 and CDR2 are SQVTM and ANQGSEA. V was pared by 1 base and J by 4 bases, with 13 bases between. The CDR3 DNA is TGCAGCGTTGAAGGCTACCACGACAGCTATGGCTACACCTTC. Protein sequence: CSVEGYHDSYGYTF. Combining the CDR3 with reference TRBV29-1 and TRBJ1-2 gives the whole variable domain SAVISQKPSRDICQRGTSLTIQCQVDSQVTMMFWYRQQPGQSLTLIATANQGSEATYESGFVIDKFPISRPNLTFSTLTVSNMSPEDSSIYLCSVEGYHDSYGYTFGSGTRLTVV.

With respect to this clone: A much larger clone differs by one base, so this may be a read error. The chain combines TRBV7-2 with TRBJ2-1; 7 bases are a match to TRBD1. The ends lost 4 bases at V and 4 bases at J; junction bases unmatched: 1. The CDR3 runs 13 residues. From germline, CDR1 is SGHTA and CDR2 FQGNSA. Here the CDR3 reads CASSSGQYNEQFF. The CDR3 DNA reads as TGTGCCAGCAGCTCGGGACAGTACAATGAGCAGTTCTTC.

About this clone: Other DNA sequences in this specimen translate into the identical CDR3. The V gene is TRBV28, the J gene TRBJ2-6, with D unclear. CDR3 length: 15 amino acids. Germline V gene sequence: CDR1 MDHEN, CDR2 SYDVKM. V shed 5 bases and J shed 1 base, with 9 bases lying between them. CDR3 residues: CASSPLSSGANVLTF. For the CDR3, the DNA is TGTGCCAGCAGTCCTCTTAGTTCTGGGGCCAACGTCCTGACTTTC. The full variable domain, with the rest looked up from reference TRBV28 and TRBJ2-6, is DVKVTQSSRYLVKRTGEKVFLECVQDMDHENMFWYRQDPGLGLRLIYFSYDVKMKEKGDIPEGYSVSREKKERFSLILESASTNQTSMYLCASSPLSSGANVLTFGAGSRLTVL.

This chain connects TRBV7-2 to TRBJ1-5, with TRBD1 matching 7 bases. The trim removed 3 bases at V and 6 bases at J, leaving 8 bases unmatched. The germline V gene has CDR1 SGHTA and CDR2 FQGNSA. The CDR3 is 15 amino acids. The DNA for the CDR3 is TGTGCCAGCAGCTTTGACAGGGACGGGAGTCAGCCCCAGCATTTT. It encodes CASSFDRDGSQPQHF.

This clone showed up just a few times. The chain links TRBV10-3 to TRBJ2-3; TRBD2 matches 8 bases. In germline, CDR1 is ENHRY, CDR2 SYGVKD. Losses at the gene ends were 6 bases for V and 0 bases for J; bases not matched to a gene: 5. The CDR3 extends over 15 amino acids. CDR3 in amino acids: CAISGTGGSTDTQYF. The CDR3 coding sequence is TGTGCCATCAGCGGAACGGGAGGGAGCACAGATACGCAGTATTTT.

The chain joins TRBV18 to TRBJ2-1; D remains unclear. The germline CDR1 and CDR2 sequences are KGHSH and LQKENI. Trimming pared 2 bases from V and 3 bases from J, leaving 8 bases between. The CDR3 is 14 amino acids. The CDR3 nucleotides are TGTGCCAGCTCACCAGTAAAGGGCTACAATGAGCAGTTCTTC. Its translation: CASSPVKGYNEQFF.

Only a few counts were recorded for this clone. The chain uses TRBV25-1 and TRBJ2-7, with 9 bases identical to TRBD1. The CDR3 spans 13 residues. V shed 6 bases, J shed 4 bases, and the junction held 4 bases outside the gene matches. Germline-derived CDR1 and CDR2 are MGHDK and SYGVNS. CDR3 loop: CASRGTGTYEQYF. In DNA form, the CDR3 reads TGTGCCAGCAGAGGGACAGGGACGTACGAGCAGTACTTC.

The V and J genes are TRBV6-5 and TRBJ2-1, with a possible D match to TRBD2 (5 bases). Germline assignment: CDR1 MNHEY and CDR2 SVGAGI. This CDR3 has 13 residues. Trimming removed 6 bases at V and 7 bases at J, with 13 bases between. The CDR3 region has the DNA TGTGCCAGCAGACCTTCCCGGGATAATGAGCAGTTCTTC. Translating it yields CASRPSRDNEQFF.

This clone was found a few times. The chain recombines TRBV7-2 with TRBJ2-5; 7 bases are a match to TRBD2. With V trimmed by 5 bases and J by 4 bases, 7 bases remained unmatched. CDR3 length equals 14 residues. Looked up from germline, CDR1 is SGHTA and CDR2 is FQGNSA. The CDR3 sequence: CASSAGGSLETQYF. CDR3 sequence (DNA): TGTGCCAGCAGCGCCGGGGGGTCCCTAGAGACCCAGTACTTC. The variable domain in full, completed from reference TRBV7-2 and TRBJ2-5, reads GAGVSQSPSNKVTEKGKDVELRCDPISGHTALYWYRQSLGQGLEFLIYFQGNSAPDKSGLPSDRFSAERTGGSVSTLTIQRTQQEDSAVYLCASSAGGSLETQYFGPGTRLLVL.

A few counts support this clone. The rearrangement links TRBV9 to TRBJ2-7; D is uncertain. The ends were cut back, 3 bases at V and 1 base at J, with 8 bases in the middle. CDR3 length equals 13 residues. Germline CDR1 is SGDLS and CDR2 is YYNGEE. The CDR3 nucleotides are TGTGCCAGCAGCGACAGAAATTCCTACGAGCAGTACTTC. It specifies CASSDRNSYEQYF. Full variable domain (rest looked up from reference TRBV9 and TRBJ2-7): DSGVTQTPKHLITATGQRVTLRCSPRSGDLSVYWYQQSLDQGLQFLIQYYNGEERAKGNILERFSAQQFPDLHSELNLSSLELGDSALYFCASSDRNSYEQYFGPGTRLTVT.

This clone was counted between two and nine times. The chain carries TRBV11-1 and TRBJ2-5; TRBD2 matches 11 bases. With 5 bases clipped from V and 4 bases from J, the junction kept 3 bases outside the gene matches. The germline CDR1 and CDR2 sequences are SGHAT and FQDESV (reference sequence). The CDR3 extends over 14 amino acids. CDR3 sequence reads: CASSTGTSGETQYF. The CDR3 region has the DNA TGTGCCAGCAGCACCGGGACTAGCGGAGAGACCCAGTACTTC.

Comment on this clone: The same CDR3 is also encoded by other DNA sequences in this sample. The CDR3 reads CASSPQGNQPQHF. The CDR3, as DNA: TGTGCCAGCTCACCACAGGGCAATCAGCCCCAGCATTTT. This chain connects TRBV18 to TRBJ1-5; no definite D call. The germline V and J ends were trimmed by 1 base and 2 bases, with 3 bases remaining between them. CDR1 is KGHSH and CDR2 is LQKENI in the germline V gene. CDR3 length: 13 amino acids.

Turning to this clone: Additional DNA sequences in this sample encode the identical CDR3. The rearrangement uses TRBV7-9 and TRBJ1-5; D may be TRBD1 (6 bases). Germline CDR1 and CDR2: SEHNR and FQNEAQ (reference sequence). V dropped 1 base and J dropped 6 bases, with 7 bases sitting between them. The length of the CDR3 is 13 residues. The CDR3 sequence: CASSLEGGQPQHF. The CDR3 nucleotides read TGTGCCAGCAGCTTAGAGGGGGGTCAGCCCCAGCATTTT.

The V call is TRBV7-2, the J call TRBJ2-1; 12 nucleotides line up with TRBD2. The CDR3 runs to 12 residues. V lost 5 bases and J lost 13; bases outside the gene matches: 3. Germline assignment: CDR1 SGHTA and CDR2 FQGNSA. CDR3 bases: TGTGCCAGCAGCCCGGGACTAGCGGGTCAGTTCTTC. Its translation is CASSPGLAGQFF.

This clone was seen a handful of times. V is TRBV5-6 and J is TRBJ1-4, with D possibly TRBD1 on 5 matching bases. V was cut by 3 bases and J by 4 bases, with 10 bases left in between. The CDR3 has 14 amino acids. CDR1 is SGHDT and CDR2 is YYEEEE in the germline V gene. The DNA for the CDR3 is TGTGCCAGCAGCTCACGGAGGGGTAATGAAAAACTGTTTTTT. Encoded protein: CASSSRRGNEKLFF.

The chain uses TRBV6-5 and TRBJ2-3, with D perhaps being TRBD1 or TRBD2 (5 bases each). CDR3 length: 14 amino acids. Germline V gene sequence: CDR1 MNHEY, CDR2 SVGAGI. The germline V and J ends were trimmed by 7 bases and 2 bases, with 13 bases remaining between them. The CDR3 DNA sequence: TGTGCCAGCAAGCCGGGACGGCTCACAGATACGCAGTATTTT. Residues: CASKPGRLTDTQYF.

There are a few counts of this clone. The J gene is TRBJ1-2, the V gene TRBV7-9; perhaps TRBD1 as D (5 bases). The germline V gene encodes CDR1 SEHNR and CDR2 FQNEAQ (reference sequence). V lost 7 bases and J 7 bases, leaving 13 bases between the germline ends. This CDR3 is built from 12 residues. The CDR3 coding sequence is TGTGCCAGCAACATTCGGGGCGGTGGCTACACCTTC. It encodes CASNIRGGGYTF.

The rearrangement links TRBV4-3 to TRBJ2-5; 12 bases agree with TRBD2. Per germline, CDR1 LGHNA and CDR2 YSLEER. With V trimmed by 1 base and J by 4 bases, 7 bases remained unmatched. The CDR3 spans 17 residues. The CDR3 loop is CASSQGLLAGGLETQYF. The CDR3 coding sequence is TGCGCCAGCAGCCAAGGCCTTCTAGCGGGGGGGCTAGAGACCCAGTACTTC.

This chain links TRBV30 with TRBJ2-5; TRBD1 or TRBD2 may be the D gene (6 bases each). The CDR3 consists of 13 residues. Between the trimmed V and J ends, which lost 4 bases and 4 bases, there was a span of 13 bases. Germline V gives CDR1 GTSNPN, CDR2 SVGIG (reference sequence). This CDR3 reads CAWNPGGGETQYF. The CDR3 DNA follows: TGTGCCTGGAACCCCGGGGGCGGAGAGACCCAGTACTTC.

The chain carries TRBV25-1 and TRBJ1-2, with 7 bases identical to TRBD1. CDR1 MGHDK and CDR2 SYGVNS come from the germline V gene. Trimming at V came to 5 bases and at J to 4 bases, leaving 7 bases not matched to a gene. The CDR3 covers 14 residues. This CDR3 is CASSPGGRGYGYTF. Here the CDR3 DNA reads TGTGCCAGCAGTCCAGGGGGAAGGGGCTATGGCTACACCTTC.